Many counts were recorded for the clone carrying this TCR beta chain. The antigen remains unidentified. RNA transcripts gave rise to amplified TCR beta CDR3 regions. First-round RT-PCR of the TCR CDR3 relied on the HTBI primer set. TCRdb re-called the multiplex PCR reads through MiXCR, storing one row per CDR3 protein. Among 280,000 or so distinct CDR3 sequences listed, less than 30% were seen once. The data are from a study of T cells in Graves' hyperthyroidism and ophthalmopathy. Whole-study results and caveats: Most thyroid clonotypes expanded above 0.001 appeared in blood too.

Per the germline V gene, CDR1 is SGHRS and CDR2 is YFSETQ. The V gene lost 0 bases and the J gene lost 0 bases, with 9 bases spanning the gap. This CDR3 has 15 residues. The diagnoses drew upon clinical symptoms, serum thyroxine and TRAb, thyroid ultrasound and orbital computed tomography. Blood was sampled at initial diagnosis of hyperthyroidism, prior to onset of any ophthalmopathy symptoms. The TCR comes from a middle-aged man with Graves' hyperthyroidism that later progressed to Graves' ophthalmopathy. V is TRBV5-1 and J is TRBJ1-1; D not resolved. Sequenced sample: blood. The CDR3 spells CASSLGNSVNTEAFF. Here the CDR3 DNA reads TGCGCCAGCAGCTTGGGAAATTCCGTGAACACTGAAGCTTTCTTT.